The entry below gives a single T cell receptor (beta chain) sequence along with its context. CDR3 length: 18 residues. CDR1 is SGHVS, CDR2 FNYEAQ, per germline. Losses at the gene ends were 1 base for V and 4 bases for J; bases not matched to a gene: 10. Libraries were prepared by immunoSEQ multiplex PCR; TCRdb keeps only in-frame clonotypes and omits some of them. This sample yields 20,000 to 25,000 clones, of which about nine tenths are seen a single time; about 0.69% belongs to the top ten. This entry belongs to a study of T cell repertoires and Cas9 in healthy adults. The genes are TRBV7-6 and TRBJ2-6, with 7 bases that match TRBD1. This TCR came from a human donor in good health. The sample taken for sequencing was CD4+ effector T cells (CD127+, CD25-, CD137-, CD154-) from PBMCs; culture status not recorded. DNA of the CDR3: TGTGCCAGCAGCTTAGGCCCCTACAGGGGTCGAGGGGCCAACGTCCTGACTTTC. Translated, it gives CASSLGPYRGRGANVLTF.